These 18 T cell receptor beta chains originate from one sample sequenced in a study of blood T cell repertoires in COVID-19. The protocol was immunoSEQ multiplex PCR, while the TCRdb copy is restricted to in-frame clones and leaves out a portion. Of 95,000 to 110,000 clones listed, about four fifths are singletons. The sample consisted of peripheral blood. These receptors all come from a man aged 55 to 70 with acute or convalescent COVID-19.

The V and J genes are TRBV25-1 and TRBJ2-7, with TRBD1 matching over 8 bases. The V segment lost 5 bases and the J segment 4 bases; nucleotides outside the gene matches: 4. Germline lookup yields CDR1 MGHDK and CDR2 SYGVNS. The CDR3 sequence is 13 residues long. The CDR3 DNA follows: TGTGCCAGCAGTCAGGGGGCCCTATACGAGCAGTACTTC. Its translation: CASSQGALYEQYF.

V and J are TRBV4-2 and TRBJ2-1; a possible D gene is TRBD2 (5 bases). Germline values: CDR1 LGHNA, CDR2 YNFKEQ. Trimming shortened V by 4 bases and J by 9 bases, and 13 bases separated the two germline ends. The CDR3 is 13 amino acids. The CDR3 nucleotides read TGTGCCAGCAGCCGAGACCCCGGAGGTGAGCAGTTCTTC. This gives the protein CASSRDPGGEQFF.

This clone was counted between two and nine times. CDR3 protein: CASSRLAESYEQYF. As DNA, the CDR3 is TGTGCCAGCAGCCGCCTAGCGGAGTCCTACGAGCAGTACTTC. This chain uses TRBV2 with TRBJ2-7; TRBD2 agrees at 7 bases. This CDR3 has 14 residues. CDR1 and CDR2 from the germline V gene are SNHLY and FYNNEI. V gave up 6 bases and J gave up 1 base; unmatched junction bases: 6.

In DNA, the CDR3 is TGTGCCAGCAGCCCCGCTGGAGATGTCACAGATACGCAGTATTTT. It encodes CASSPAGDVTDTQYF. This sequence joins TRBV7-2 and TRBJ2-3; D ambiguous. In germline, CDR1 is SGHTA, CDR2 FQGNSA. The CDR3 runs to 15 residues. Trimming took 5 bases from V and 2 from J, leaving 14 bases between them.

The rearrangement joins TRBV19 to TRBJ1-2; D remains unclear. V was pared by 3 bases and J by 2 bases, with 4 bases between. The CDR3 length is 12 residues. Germline V gives CDR1 LNHDA, CDR2 SQIVND (reference sequence). The CDR3 bases are TGTGCCAGTAGTATCCTAAACTATGGCTACACCTTC. This encodes CASSILNYGYTF.

The V gene is TRBV7-9, the J gene TRBJ2-3, with 10 nucleotides matching TRBD1. Germline V gene sequence: CDR1 SEHNR, CDR2 FQNEAQ (reference sequence). The ends lost 3 bases at V and 2 bases at J; junction bases unmatched: 11. The CDR3 sequence is 18 residues long. The CDR3 is CASSFPGQGTKYTDTQYF. The CDR3 DNA reads TGTGCCAGCAGCTTTCCGGGACAGGGGACCAAATACACAGATACGCAGTATTTT. Using reference TRBV7-9 and TRBJ2-3 for the parts outside the CDR3, the full variable domain is DTGVSQNPRHKITKRGQNVTFRCDPISEHNRLYWYRQTLGQGPEFLTYFQNEAQLEKSRLLSDRFSAERPKGSFSTLEIQRTEQGDSAMYLCASSFPGQGTKYTDTQYFGPGTRLTVL.

The chain uses TRBV2 and TRBJ2-1; perhaps TRBD2 as D (5 bases). Germline V gene data show CDR1 as SNHLY and CDR2 as FYNNEI. This CDR3 region has 15 residues. V lost 5 bases to trimming and J lost 0 bases, with 11 bases between them. The CDR3 sequence: CASSPKRSSYNEQFF. The CDR3 DNA follows: TGTGCCAGCAGTCCAAAGCGGTCCTCCTACAATGAGCAGTTCTTC.

The gene calls are TRBV2 and TRBJ2-2; TRBD1 aligns across 8 bases. V dropped 4 bases and J dropped 1; count of bases not matched to a gene: 5. The CDR3 has 16 amino acids. Germline V CDR1 and CDR2: SNHLY, FYNNEI. CDR3 amino acids: CASSGRTGWNTGELFF. CDR3 nucleotide sequence: TGTGCCAGCAGTGGCCGGACAGGGTGGAACACCGGGGAGCTGTTTTTT.

This clone occurred once. The J gene is TRBJ2-5, the V gene TRBV30; 14 bases align to TRBD2. The V and J ends lost 7 bases and 4 bases, in that order; junction bases with no gene match: 14. CDR3 size: 17 residues. In germline, CDR1 is GTSNPN, CDR2 SVGIG (reference sequence). The DNA for the CDR3 is TGTGCCTCCAATCCCGGGACTAGCGGGAGAGGGAGAGAGACCCAGTACTTC. Its translation is CASNPGTSGRGRETQYF. Filled out from reference TRBV30 and TRBJ2-5, the complete variable domain reads SQTIHQWPATLVQPVGSPLSLECTVEGTSNPNLYWYRQAAGRGLQLLFYSVGIGQISSEVPQNLSASRPQDRQFILSSKKLLLSDSGFYLCASNPGTSGRGRETQYFGPGTRLLVL.

The chain links TRBV5-1 to TRBJ2-7, with 9 bases matching TRBD1. CDR3 size: 15 residues. With V trimmed by 7 bases and J by 1 base, 9 bases remained unmatched. From germline, CDR1 is SGHRS and CDR2 YFSETQ. The CDR3, as DNA: TGCGCCAGCTCTTTCGGGACAGGGTTATCCTACGAGCAGTACTTC. Translation gives CASSFGTGLSYEQYF.

The rearrangement links TRBV5-4 to TRBJ2-3, with 12 nucleotides matching TRBD2. The CDR3 sequence is 16 residues long. Germline trimming cut 0 bases from V and 6 bases from J; bases unmatched to any gene: 5. Germline-derived CDR1 and CDR2 are SGHNT and YYREEE (reference sequence). The CDR3 protein is CASSLASGRAWDTQYF. Written as DNA, the CDR3 is TGTGCCAGCAGCTTGGCTAGCGGGAGGGCCTGGGATACGCAGTATTTT.

This clone was picked up one time. The chain uses TRBV7-3 and TRBJ2-4; 8 bases agree with TRBD1. This CDR3 contains 15 residues. The J segment lost 5 bases and the V segment lost 0 bases, leaving 3 bases of the junction unmatched. CDR1 and CDR2 from the germline V gene are SGHTA and FQGTGA. Written as DNA, the CDR3 is TGTGCCAGCAGCTTAACGGTACAGGGGGAAAACATTCAGTACTTC. Its protein product is CASSLTVQGENIQYF.

This chain joins TRBV10-3 and TRBJ1-5; D is ambiguous. Germline loops: CDR1 ENHRY, CDR2 SYGVKD. The V gene lost 0 bases and the J gene lost 2 bases, with 8 bases spanning the gap. The CDR3 is made up of 15 amino acids. The CDR3 is CAISESRDRNQPQHF. The CDR3 nucleotides read TGTGCCATCAGTGAGTCGAGGGATCGCAATCAGCCCCAGCATTTT.

The chain is built from TRBV6-5 and TRBJ2-5; 8 bases align to TRBD1. Losses at the gene ends were 6 bases for V and 2 bases for J; bases not matched to a gene: 2. The germline CDR1 and CDR2 sequences are MNHEY and SVGAGI. This CDR3 has 13 residues. This chain's CDR3 is CASSGTGQETQYF. The CDR3 DNA reads TGTGCCAGCAGCGGGACAGGACAAGAGACCCAGTACTTC.

This sequence joins TRBV9 and TRBJ2-3; D might be TRBD2 (7 bases). The ends were cut back, 0 bases at V and 0 bases at J, with 26 bases in the middle. The germline V gene encodes CDR1 SGDLS and CDR2 YYNGEE. The CDR3 runs 21 residues. In DNA, the CDR3 is TGTGCCAGCAGCGTAGCGGGGGGCACCATGACTGGCGGCGGGAGCACAGATACGCAGTATTTT. Amino acid sequence: CASSVAGGTMTGGGSTDTQYF.

The chain combines TRBV19 with TRBJ2-7; tentative D call: TRBD1 (6 bases). The CDR3 spans 17 residues. The V end lost 0 bases, the J end lost 5 bases, and 20 bases lay between the germline ends. The germline gives CDR1 LNHDA, CDR2 SQIVND (reference sequence). The CDR3 sequence: CASSIDGFGQGLNEQYF. DNA for the CDR3: TGTGCCAGTAGTATAGATGGATTCGGGCAGGGGTTAAACGAGCAGTACTTC.

The chain uses TRBV7-9 and TRBJ1-3, with 7 bases lining up with TRBD1. Germline assignment: CDR1 SEHNR and CDR2 FQNEAQ (reference sequence). The V gene end was trimmed by 3 bases and the J gene end by 2 bases; junction bases not matched to a gene: 4. The CDR3 extends over 15 amino acids. CDR3 residues: CASSFRGLAGNTIYF. CDR3 DNA: TGTGCCAGCAGCTTTAGGGGGCTTGCTGGAAACACCATATATTTT.

The V call is TRBV5-6, the J call TRBJ2-7, with 8 positions matching TRBD2. The CDR3 is 12 residues long. V lost 5 bases to trimming and J lost 7 bases; unmatched junction nucleotides: 5. CDR1 is SGHDT and CDR2 is YYEEEE in the germline V gene. The CDR3 DNA reads TGTGCCAGCAGACCTCTAGCGGGTGAGCAGTACTTC. Encoded protein: CASRPLAGEQYF.